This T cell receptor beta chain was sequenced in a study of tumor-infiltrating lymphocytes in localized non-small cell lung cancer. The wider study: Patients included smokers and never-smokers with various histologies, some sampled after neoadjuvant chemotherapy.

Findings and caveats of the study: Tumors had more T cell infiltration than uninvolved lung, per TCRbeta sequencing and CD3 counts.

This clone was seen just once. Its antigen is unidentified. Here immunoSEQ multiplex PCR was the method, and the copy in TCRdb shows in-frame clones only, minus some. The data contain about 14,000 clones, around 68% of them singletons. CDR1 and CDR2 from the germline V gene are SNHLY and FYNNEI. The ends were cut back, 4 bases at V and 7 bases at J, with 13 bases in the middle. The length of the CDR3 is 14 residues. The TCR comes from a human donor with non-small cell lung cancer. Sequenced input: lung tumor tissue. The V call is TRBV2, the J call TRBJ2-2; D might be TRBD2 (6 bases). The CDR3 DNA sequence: TGTGCCAGCAGTGGACTAGAGGTTGGCGGGGAGCTGTTTTTT. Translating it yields CASSGLEVGGELFF.